These T cell receptor beta chains were read from a single sample in a study of cytomegalovirus exposure and HLA in healthy donors. Data came from immunoSEQ multiplex PCR; TCRdb stores just in-frame clones and leaves some out. The sample yields roughly 100,000 clones, about 81% seen once. The sequencing sample was made of PBMCs. Source of these receptors: a man in his thirties or forties in good health and CMV-seronegative. CDR3s include the opening cysteine and the closing phenylalanine or tryptophan. The D gene is left open where the match is weak. The size field is filled for only some rows; it gives once, few, many or a size class.

v_gene	j_gene	abundance	d_gene	CDR3aa	CDR3nt
TRBV5-4	TRBJ2-7	NA	NA	CASSSGRETLPYEQYF	TGTGCCAGCAGCTCGGGCAGGGAAACGCTACCCTACGAGCAGTACTTC
TRBV4-1	TRBJ1-5	NA	TRBD1	CASSQAAGGQPQHF	TGCGCCAGCAGCCAAGCGGCAGGGGGACAGCCCCAGCATTTT
TRBV11-2	TRBJ2-7	NA	NA	CASSATRNEQYF	TGTGCCAGCAGCGCAACCAGGAACGAGCAGTACTTC
TRBV7-9	TRBJ1-1	few	NA	CASSQTTQGNAFF	TGTGCCAGCAGCCAAACCACCCAGGGTAATGCTTTCTTT
TRBV6-6	TRBJ2-3	once	TRBD1	CASSNARDREDTQYF	TGTGCCAGCAGTAATGCCCGGGACAGGGAAGATACGCAGTATTTT
TRBV7-9	TRBJ1-5	NA	NA	CASSLAGSGQPQHF	TGTGCCAGCAGCTTAGCAGGGTCAGGGCAGCCCCAGCATTTT
TRBV2	TRBJ1-1	NA	NA	CASSAQGGVTEAFF	TGTGCCAGCAGTGCTCAGGGAGGGGTCACTGAAGCTTTCTTT
TRBV28	TRBJ2-3	once	TRBD2	CASSPLRAGGEPTDTQYF	TGTGCCAGCAGTCCCCTGAGGGCGGGAGGGGAACCCACAGATACGCAGTATTTT
TRBV5-1	TRBJ2-1	NA	TRBD2	CASSLASGGADEQFF	TGCGCCAGCAGCTTGGCTAGCGGGGGGGCGGATGAGCAGTTCTTC
TRBV5-4	TRBJ1-1	few	NA	CASSFQARVNEAFF	TGTGCCAGCAGCTTTCAGGCCAGAGTGAATGAAGCTTTCTTT